The T cell receptor beta chain under discussion was sequenced for a study of cytomegalovirus exposure and HLA in healthy donors. PCR amplification relied on 60 Vbeta primers (plus 13 Jbeta primers). Clones were read by immunoSEQ multiplex PCR, and TCRdb kept only the in-frame ones, dropping some. The table includes 110,000 or so clones, roughly 72% detected once. In germline, CDR1 is SGHNT, CDR2 YYREEE (reference sequence). CDR3 size: 12 residues. V was cut by 6 bases and J by 4 bases, with 10 bases left in between. Overall study findings and caveats: Earlier results showed most TCR beta V segments being productive about 90% or about 30% of the time. Cytomegalovirus status was reportedly diagnosed by the classifier with high specificity and sensitivity.

The table lists this clone with a few counts. Its target is unknown. The sequencing input was PBMCs. This clonotype was sampled from a woman in her thirties or forties in good health and CMV-seropositive. The chain has TRBV5-4 and TRBJ1-2; D may be TRBD1 (6 bases). CDR3: CASTDRLYGYTF. The CDR3 bases are TGTGCCAGCACGGACAGACTCTATGGCTACACCTTC.